One and the same sample provided the 21 T cell receptor beta chains below, sequenced in a study of blood T cell repertoires in COVID-19. The repertoire was sequenced with immunoSEQ multiplex PCR; TCRdb's copy has only in-frame clones and lacks some. The table has about 250,000 clones, 85% seen once. The specimen was peripheral blood. The receptor set was obtained from a man between 45 and 60 years old with active or convalescent COVID-19.

This clone has more than one count but fewer than ten. The V call is TRBV10-3, the J call TRBJ1-5, with TRBD1 matching over 8 bases. The CDR3 is 14 amino acids. V was clipped by 4 bases and J by 2 bases; unmatched bases: 1. Germline CDR1 is ENHRY and CDR2 is SYGVKD. Here the CDR3 DNA reads TGTGCCATCAGTGCGGACAGGGGCAATCAGCCCCAGCATTTT. It encodes CAISADRGNQPQHF.

This clone was counted once. The chain uses TRBV28 and TRBJ2-3, with D maybe TRBD1 (6 bases). Per the germline V gene, CDR1 is MDHEN and CDR2 is SYDVKM. The length of the CDR3 is 15 residues. Trimming pared 5 bases from V and 2 bases from J, leaving 14 bases between. The CDR3 sequence is CASSPQGFHTDTQYF. The DNA of the CDR3 is TGTGCCAGCAGTCCACAGGGATTCCACACAGATACGCAGTATTTT. Full variable domain (outside the CDR3, taken from reference TRBV28 and TRBJ2-3): DVKVTQSSRYLVKRTGEKVFLECVQDMDHENMFWYRQDPGLGLRLIYFSYDVKMKEKGDIPEGYSVSREKKERFSLILESASTNQTSMYLCASSPQGFHTDTQYFGPGTRLTVL.

This clone came up once. The J gene is TRBJ2-1, the V gene TRBV5-1, with TRBD2 matching 7 bases. The trim removed 1 base at V and 4 bases at J, leaving 5 bases unmatched. CDR3 length: 15 residues. CDR1 and CDR2 from the germline V gene are SGHRS and YFSETQ. This CDR3 is CASSLRAGLYNEQFF. In DNA, the CDR3 is TGCGCCAGCAGCTTGAGAGCGGGACTTTACAATGAGCAGTTCTTC.

This clone was detected a few times. Here the CDR3 reads CAIRPPERYTQYF. Here the CDR3 DNA reads TGTGCCATCAGACCCCCGGAGAGATATACGCAGTATTTT. The chain combines TRBV10-3 with TRBJ2-3; D gene unclear. The CDR3 covers 13 residues. Germline V CDR1 and CDR2: ENHRY, SYGVKD. The V end was cut by 6 bases, the J end by 7 bases, with 14 bases between.

V is TRBV3-1 (or the pseudogene TRBV3-2) and J is TRBJ2-7; D remains ambiguous. Germline V lookup: CDR1 LGHDT, CDR2 YNNKEL (reference sequence). The CDR3 runs 15 residues. V was cut by 1 base and J by 6 bases, with 16 bases left in between. In DNA, the CDR3 is TGTGCCAGCAGCCAAGGTTGGCAAACCCAGGTCGAGCAGTACTTC. This translates into CASSQGWQTQVEQYF.

This clone has just one count. The chain links TRBV12-5 to TRBJ2-1; 10 nucleotides agree with TRBD2. V dropped 2 bases and J dropped 11; count of bases not matched to a gene: 9. From germline, CDR1 is LGHNT and CDR2 FRNRAP. CDR3 length: 15 residues. The CDR3: CASGLLAGETTKQFF. CDR3 nucleotides: TGTGCTAGTGGTTTGCTAGCGGGAGAAACAACGAAGCAGTTCTTC.

This sequence joins TRBV7-6 and TRBJ2-7, with 7 bases identical to TRBD2. Germline trimming cut 5 bases from V and 7 bases from J; bases unmatched to any gene: 17. Per the germline V gene, CDR1 is SGHVS and CDR2 is FNYEAQ. CDR3 length equals 16 residues. CDR3 bases: TGTGCCAGCAGCCCCGCGGGGGTGCCCCGAGGGGAAGAGCAGTACTTC. It specifies CASSPAGVPRGEEQYF.

This chain connects TRBV6-5 to TRBJ1-1; the match to TRBD1 covers 9 bases. Germline CDR1 and CDR2: MNHEY and SVGAGI. Trimming took 4 bases from V and 4 from J; bases not matched to a gene: 4. CDR3 length: 14 residues. CDR3 residues: CASSSTGGGTEAFF. The CDR3 nucleotides are TGTGCCAGCAGTTCTACAGGGGGCGGCACTGAAGCTTTCTTT.

Comment on this clone: This may arise from a read error, as a much more abundant clone is one base away. This sequence joins TRBV5-4 and TRBJ1-5, with 9 bases lining up with TRBD1. The CDR3 has 14 residues. Germline V gene lookup returns CDR1 SGHNT and CDR2 YYREEE (reference sequence). After removal of 3 bases from V and 4 bases from J, the junction contained 2 bases not matched to a gene. The CDR3 spells CASSSGTGNQPQHF. CDR3 bases: TGTGCCAGCAGCTCCGGGACAGGGAATCAGCCCCAGCATTTT.

The chain is built from TRBV28 and TRBJ1-5; D is uncertain. The CDR3 loop spans 12 amino acids. V dropped 7 bases and J dropped 3 bases, with 7 bases sitting between them. CDR1 and CDR2 (germline): MDHEN, SYDVKM. CDR3 sequence (DNA): TGTGCCAGCATGGAGATCAATCAGCCCCAGCATTTT. Translation: CASMEINQPQHF.

The CDR3 nucleotides read TGTGCCAGCAGCTCGACTAGCGGCCCCTACGAGCAGTACTTC. As protein: CASSSTSGPYEQYF. The chain is built from TRBV13 and TRBJ2-7; 9 bases are shared with TRBD2. Germline V CDR1 and CDR2: PRHDT, FYEKMQ (reference sequence). With V trimmed by 4 bases and J by 2 bases, 3 bases remained unmatched. There are 14 residues in the CDR3.

J is TRBJ2-7 and V is TRBV7-9; weak D call: TRBD1 (5 bases). The CDR3 has 14 amino acids. V shed 3 bases and J shed 2 bases, with 11 bases lying between them. Looked up from germline, CDR1 is SEHNR and CDR2 is FQNEAQ (reference sequence). The CDR3 DNA sequence: TGTGCCAGCAGCTTGCAGGGCGCTACCTACGAGCAGTACTTC. Protein sequence: CASSLQGATYEQYF.

The chain recombines TRBV7-6 with TRBJ1-1, with 7 bases that match TRBD1. The CDR3 extends over 16 amino acids. Germline V gives CDR1 SGHVS, CDR2 FNYEAQ. With V trimmed by 0 bases and J by 4 bases, 8 bases remained unmatched. The CDR3 loop is CASSLAGRGFFTEAFF. DNA of the CDR3: TGTGCCAGCAGCTTAGCGGGCAGGGGGTTTTTCACTGAAGCTTTCTTT.

V is TRBV18 and J is TRBJ1-1, with 8 bases fitting TRBD1. Trimming cost V 3 bases and J 7 bases; bases outside gene matches: 4. Germline CDR1 reads KGHSH; CDR2 reads LQKENI. This CDR3 is 13 amino acids long. The CDR3 DNA reads TGTGCCAGCTCACCGACGGGACAGGTTGAAGCTTTCTTT. Its protein product is CASSPTGQVEAFF.

CDR3 residues: CASSLGPGRGNEQYF. The CDR3 nucleotides are TGTGCCAGCAGCTTAGGTCCGGGGAGGGGAAACGAGCAGTACTTC. The gene calls are TRBV7-2 and TRBJ2-7, with 7 positions matching TRBD2. From germline, CDR1 is SGHTA and CDR2 FQGNSA. CDR3 size: 15 residues. V lost 1 base, J lost 5 bases, and 8 bases stayed unmatched. Full variable domain (missing parts from reference TRBV7-2 and TRBJ2-7): GAGVSQSPSNKVTEKGKDVELRCDPISGHTALYWYRQSLGQGLEFLIYFQGNSAPDKSGLPSDRFSAERTGGSVSTLTIQRTQQEDSAVYLCASSLGPGRGNEQYFGPGTRLTVT.

The CDR3 reads CAWSASNYVGGTDTQYF. CDR3 nucleotide sequence: TGTGCCTGGAGTGCCTCTAACTACGTGGGAGGGACAGATACGCAGTATTTT. V gene TRBV30 combines with J gene TRBJ2-3; TRBD2 agrees at 7 bases. The CDR3 loop spans 17 amino acids. The germline gives CDR1 GTSNPN, CDR2 SVGIG (reference sequence). The V gene end was trimmed by 1 base and the J gene end by 3 bases; junction bases not matched to a gene: 13.

The rearrangement uses TRBV2 and TRBJ1-5; TRBD1 matches at 9 bases. The V gene end was trimmed by 4 bases and the J gene end by 2 bases; junction bases not matched to a gene: 6. The length of the CDR3 is 16 residues. Germline loops: CDR1 SNHLY, CDR2 FYNNEI. CDR3: CASSVSWDRGNQPQHF. The CDR3 nucleotides are TGTGCCAGCAGTGTGTCTTGGGACAGGGGCAATCAGCCCCAGCATTTT.

This rearrangement joins TRBV3-1 (or the pseudogene TRBV3-2) to TRBJ1-5; a weak D match, TRBD1 (5 bases). Germline assignment: CDR1 LGHDT and CDR2 YNNKEL (reference sequence). Trimming shortened V by 1 base and J by 1 base, and 8 bases separated the two germline ends. The CDR3 has 15 amino acids. The CDR3 DNA sequence: TGTGCCAGCAGCCAAGCCGGACACAGCAATCAGCCCCAGCATTTT. This translates into CASSQAGHSNQPQHF.

This rearrangement joins TRBV18 to TRBJ2-7; 11 nucleotides match TRBD1. The germline V gene encodes CDR1 KGHSH and CDR2 LQKENI. The CDR3 is 14 amino acids. The V gene end was trimmed by 4 bases and the J gene end by 3 bases; junction bases not matched to a gene: 2. The CDR3 spells CASSLGTGGYEQYF. CDR3 bases: TGTGCCAGCTCACTCGGGACAGGGGGCTACGAGCAGTACTTC.

The chain combines TRBV9 with TRBJ2-3; 8 nucleotides match TRBD2. This CDR3 comprises 15 residues. CDR1 and CDR2 from the germline V gene are SGDLS and YYNGEE. The trim removed 2 bases at V and 5 bases at J, leaving 7 bases unmatched. The CDR3 is CASSVSGLALDTQYF. The CDR3 DNA follows: TGTGCCAGCAGCGTCTCCGGACTAGCCCTAGATACGCAGTATTTT.

This clone showed up just a few times. The genes are TRBV14 and TRBJ2-2; 11 bases agree with TRBD2. V lost 3 bases to trimming and J lost 8 bases; unmatched junction nucleotides: 5. From germline, CDR1 is SGHDN and CDR2 FVKESK. The CDR3 length is 15 residues. CDR3 in DNA: TGTGCCAGCAGCCATAGCGGGAGGGCCTCGGGGGAGCTGTTTTTT. Translating gives CASSHSGRASGELFF.